This TCR beta chain stems from a study of tumor-infiltrating lymphocytes in oesophageal squamous cell carcinoma. MiXCR, applied by TCRdb to the PCR reads, yields one record per CDR3 protein. The sample shows more than 9,500 distinct CDR3 sequences, less than 65% of them seen only once. CDR1 is SGHAT, CDR2 FQDESV, per germline (reference sequence). This CDR3 spans 15 amino acids. V lost 1 base and J 1 base, leaving 10 bases between the germline ends. This clonotype was picked up one time. The chain recombines TRBV11-1 with TRBJ1-1; D not resolved. The sequenced material came from normal esophageal tissue next to the tumor. The sequence was obtained from a male donor with esophageal squamous cell carcinoma. CDR3 protein: CASSLVETKNTEAFF. In DNA form, the CDR3 reads TGTGCCAGCAGCTTAGTGGAGACGAAGAACACTGAAGCTTTCTTT.